Below, 14 T cell receptor beta chains from the same sample are listed, as sequenced in a study of human T cells and chemical hapten exposure. TCRdb analysed the RACE reads with MiXCR anew, one entry per CDR3 protein. The sample lists approximately 79,000 distinct CDR3 sequences, under 13% seen once, with 1.1% to 1.5% in the top ten. The time point: patch test 1, 2 weeks after DPC sensitization. Treatment: therapeutic diphenylcyclopropenone sensitization with weekly scalp DPC. The input for sequencing was whole blood, taken in connection with sensitization to the hapten diphenylcyclopropenone (DPC). The receptors were sampled from a woman aged 50 to 60 with alopecia areata. Some clones in this sample may be carry-over from other donors' samples.

The CDR3 DNA reads as TGTGCCAGCAGGCCAACTAGCGGGAGGGCCTTATGGGGGGCCAACGTCCTGACTTTC. Its translation is CASRPTSGRALWGANVLTF. V is TRBV6-2 or TRBV6-3 and J is TRBJ2-6; TRBD2 matches 13 bases. The J segment lost 4 bases and the V segment lost 6 bases, leaving 12 bases of the junction unmatched. There are 19 residues in the CDR3. The germline V gene has CDR1 MNHEY and CDR2 SVGEGT.

This chain uses TRBV3-2 with TRBJ2-2; the table's D gene call, TRBD1, was not cross checked with the DNA. TRBV3-2 represents a pseudogene. This CDR3 comprises 17 residues. The CDR3 DNA reads as TGTGCCAGCAGCCAAGAAACGGGACAGGGTTCTACCGGGGAGCTGTTTTTT. This sequence encodes CASSQETGQGSTGELFF.

This clonotype showed up many times. The chain employs TRBV7-8 and TRBJ2-1, with 15 positions matching TRBD2. The CDR3 loop spans 15 amino acids. The germline V gene encodes CDR1 SGHVS and CDR2 FQNEAQ. V lost 2 bases to trimming and J lost 14 bases; unmatched junction nucleotides: 7. CDR3 coding DNA: TGTGCCAGCAGCTTATCCGGGACTAGCGGGGGGACGGAGTTCTTC. As protein: CASSLSGTSGGTEFF. Combining the CDR3 with reference TRBV7-8 and TRBJ2-1 gives the whole variable domain GAGVSQSPRYKVAKRGQDVALRCDPISGHVSLFWYQQALGQGPEFLTYFQNEAQLDKSGLPSDRFFAERPEGSVSTLKIQRTQQEDSAVYLCASSLSGTSGGTEFFGPGTRLTVL.

This clonotype was found a few times. V gene TRBV7-8 combines with J gene TRBJ2-4, with D tentatively TRBD1 (6 bases). Deletions cut 5 bases from V and 1 base from J, with 9 bases between. Germline V gives CDR1 SGHVS, CDR2 FQNEAQ. CDR3 length: 14 amino acids. CDR3 nucleotides: TGTGCCAGCAGCCTCCAGGGGGCCAAAAACATTCAGTACTTC. This codes for CASSLQGAKNIQYF.

The chain is built from TRBV29-1 and TRBJ1-4; a weak D match, TRBD1 (6 bases). Germline V CDR1 and CDR2: SQVTM, ANQGSEA. This CDR3 has 13 amino acids. Trimming shortened V by 2 bases and J by 6 bases, and 10 bases separated the two germline ends. CDR3 residues: CSVERAGDEKLFF. In DNA, the CDR3 is TGCAGCGTTGAAAGGGCAGGGGATGAAAAACTGTTTTTT.

The V and J genes are TRBV11-2 and TRBJ2-1, with 8 bases aligning to TRBD2. This CDR3 contains 14 residues. CDR1 SGHAT and CDR2 FQNNGV come from the germline V gene. V lost 3 bases, J lost 8 bases, and 6 bases stayed unmatched. The DNA of the CDR3 is TGTGCCAGCAGCTTCTCAGCGGGAGCGTATGAGCAGTTCTTC. Its protein product is CASSFSAGAYEQFF. The variable domain in full, with the rest retrieved from reference TRBV11-2 and TRBJ2-1, is EAGVAQSPRYKIIEKRQSVAFWCNPISGHATLYWYQQILGQGPKLLIQFQNNGVVDDSQLPKDRFSAERLKGVDSTLKIQPAKLEDSAVYLCASSFSAGAYEQFFGPGTRLTVL.

This clonotype came up a few times. This chain connects TRBV10-3 to TRBJ2-3, with 10 nucleotides matching TRBD2. V lost 4 bases and J lost 4; bases outside the gene matches: 11. The CDR3 is 17 residues long. Germline lookup yields CDR1 ENHRY and CDR2 SYGVKD. CDR3 sequence reads: CAISVGSGTSAADTQYF. In nucleotides, the CDR3 is TGTGCCATCAGTGTTGGCTCCGGGACTAGCGCTGCAGATACGCAGTATTTT.

This clonotype was observed a few times. The CDR3 coding sequence is TGTGCCAGCAGCCGGCGGGAGAACAATGAGCAGTTCTTC. As protein: CASSRRENNEQFF. V and J are TRBV11-2 and TRBJ2-1; TRBD2 matches at 7 bases. CDR1 and CDR2 (germline): SGHAT, FQNNGV. The CDR3 has 13 amino acids. V dropped 5 bases and J dropped 5; count of bases not matched to a gene: 3.

There are many counts of this clonotype. The CDR3 DNA reads as TGTGCCAGTAGTATCCAGACTCCCCGGGCTGGGGAGCTGTTTTTT. Translated: CASSIQTPRAGELFF. The chain links TRBV19 to TRBJ2-2; D is ambiguous. The length of the CDR3 is 15 residues. Germline V lookup: CDR1 LNHDA, CDR2 SQIVND (reference sequence). The V end was cut by 3 bases, the J end by 8 bases, with 16 bases between.

The sample holds many counts of this clonotype. The CDR3 region has the DNA TGTGCCAGCACCACCGGCAGCCTTTACAATGAGCAGTTCTTC. Protein sequence: CASTTGSLYNEQFF. J is TRBJ2-1 and V is TRBV12-3 or TRBV12-4; no reliable D call. This CDR3 comprises 14 residues. The V end was cut by 7 bases, the J end by 4 bases, with 14 bases between.

Points on this clonotype: A junction end diverges from the germline sequence, so it may reflect a read error. The chain carries TRBV4-3 and TRBJ2-5; tentatively, D is TRBD2 (6 bases). The CDR3 is made up of 13 amino acids. CDR1 LGHNA and CDR2 YSLEER come from the germline V gene. The CDR3 region is CASSQARRGPPSF. Written as DNA, the CDR3 is TGCGCCAGCAGCCAAGCCAGGAGGGGCCCACCTTCCTTC.

The chain links TRBV18 to TRBJ2-7; D could derive from TRBD1 or TRBD2 (6 bases each). Germline V lookup: CDR1 KGHSH, CDR2 LQKENI. The CDR3 sequence is 16 residues long. The germline V and J ends were trimmed by 4 bases and 2 bases, with 18 bases remaining between them. The CDR3 bases are TGTGCCAGCTCACTCATAGGGGGGACAAAGACCTACGAGCAGTACTTC. Protein product: CASSLIGGTKTYEQYF.

This clonotype has more than one count but fewer than ten. The chain has TRBV27 and TRBJ2-7; TRBD2 agrees at 8 bases. This CDR3 has 15 amino acids. V lost 5 bases and J lost 2; bases outside the gene matches: 8. In germline, CDR1 is MNHEY, CDR2 SMNVEV (reference sequence). CDR3 DNA sequence: TGTGCCAGCAGTCAGAGCGGGAGCCCTCCCTACGAGCAGTACTTC. This translates into CASSQSGSPPYEQYF.

A few counts support this clonotype. The chain recombines TRBV19 with TRBJ2-6; D is uncertain. In germline, CDR1 is LNHDA, CDR2 SQIVND (reference sequence). The CDR3 contains 14 residues. V dropped 6 bases and J dropped 0 bases, with 6 bases sitting between them. The CDR3 protein is CASRSSSGANVLTF. As DNA, the CDR3 is TGTGCCAGTAGGTCGAGCTCTGGGGCCAACGTCCTGACTTTC. The full variable domain, in which reference TRBV19 and TRBJ2-6 provide the parts outside the CDR3, is DGGITQSPKYLFRKEGQNVTLSCEQNLNHDAMYWYRQDPGQGLRLIYYSQIVNDFQKGDIAEGYSVSREKKESFPLTVTSAQKNPTAFYLCASRSSSGANVLTFGAGSRLTVL.